The T cell receptor (beta chain) described here comes from a study of CD8+CD57+ T cells in acquired aplastic anemia. Germline-derived CDR1 and CDR2 are SGHAT and FQDESV (reference sequence). The CDR3 runs 16 residues. Trimming pared 1 base from V and 3 bases from J, leaving 14 bases between. Selection for sequencing was limited to patients who had shown CD8+CD57+ cell expansion by flow cytometry. Patients, without exception, had severe acquired aplastic anemia. The sample holds one count of this clonotype. Profiling of TCR beta VDJ combinations and CDR3 sequences used genomic DNA as template. MiXCR, run by TCRdb on the reads, gives a single entry per CDR3 protein. The sample lists approximately 470,000 distinct CDR3 sequences; less than 35% were seen once.

Source material: sorted CD4+, CD8+, or CD8+CD57+ T cells (not recorded which) from PBMCs. The rearrangement joins TRBV11-1 to TRBJ2-3, with D perhaps matching TRBD2 (7 bases). The source of this sequence is a human donor with aplastic anemia. This CDR3 is CASSLVGGPWTDTQYF. DNA of the CDR3: TGTGCCAGCAGCTTAGTGGGGGGGCCTTGGACAGATACGCAGTATTTT.